This T cell receptor beta chain appears in the sequencing data of a study of blood T cell repertoires in COVID-19. Study summary: The samples span acute and convalescent COVID-19 from the United States, Italy and Spain. In each case, the material was cDNA or gDNA derived from T cells, B-cell-depleted T cells, or PBMCs.

This CDR3 has 14 amino acids. The V and J ends lost 9 bases and 8 bases, in that order; junction bases with no gene match: 13. CDR1 and CDR2 (germline): LNHDA, SQIVND (reference sequence). As handled by the study authors: Nucleated cell number was recorded as an estimate derived from reference gene primer amplification. Assay: immunoSEQ multiplex PCR; the TCRdb copy retains only in-frame clones and omits some. D and trimming were read from the DNA, whereas the V and J calls and clone size are those reported in that table. The sample shows over 100,000 clones, over 80% of them seen only once. This clone was detected only once.

The chain uses TRBV19 and TRBJ1-5; 7 nucleotides match TRBD1. Material for sequencing was peripheral blood. The source of this sequence is a woman in her 70s with acute or convalescent COVID-19. DNA for the CDR3: TGTGCCAGCCGTCTACAGGGGAATGAGAAGCCCCAGCATTTT. This codes for CASRLQGNEKPQHF.